This TCR beta chain was captured by sequencing in a study of T cells in Graves' hyperthyroidism and ophthalmopathy. Across the study: Peripheral blood was drawn at first diagnosis, prior to all treatment.

This clonotype was found many times. TCR beta CDR3 regions were amplified from RNA transcripts. Using the HTBI primer set, a first-round RT-PCR was run on the TCR CDR3. Each CDR3 protein is one row after TCRdb ran MiXCR on the multiplex PCR reads. The sample lists hundreds of thousands of distinct CDR3 sequences, roughly 20% occurring once. The CDR3 spans 14 residues. Germline V lookup: CDR1 MDHEN, CDR2 SYDVKM. Trimming cost V 6 bases and J 6 bases, with 18 bases left between them. Ophthalmopathy patients had Clinical Activity Score at least 3, NOSPECS grade at least 4, duration under 3 months. Diagnoses used clinical symptoms, serum thyroxine and TRAb, thyroid ultrasound and orbital computed tomography. Fresh peripheral blood, more than 8 ml of it, supplied the PBMCs.

The rearrangement joins TRBV28 to TRBJ2-7, with D possibly TRBD2 on 6 matching bases. Sequencing was performed on blood. The receptor was isolated from a young man with Graves' ophthalmopathy. CDR3 amino acids: CASSRSGSRIEQYF. For the CDR3, the DNA is TGTGCCAGCAGCCGAAGCGGGTCCAGAATCGAGCAGTACTTC.